This TCR beta chain was identified during a study of PD-1 blockade in classical Hodgkin lymphoma. Study-level background: Intravenous infusions of nivolumab 3 mg/kg reached patients every 2 weeks.

Study findings and constraints: The CD4+ diversity rise by C4D1 was clearest in complete responders.

The trim removed 5 bases at V and 3 bases at J, leaving 6 bases unmatched. CDR3 length: 14 residues. Per germline, CDR1 SGHAT and CDR2 FQNNGV. The time point is: cycle 4 day 1 (C4D1), after less than 7 weeks of nivolumab. Every patient experienced relapse after autologous stem cell transplantation, and brentuximab vedotin exposure varied. The method was immunoSEQ multiplex PCR; TCRdb's version includes in-frame clones alone and lacks a portion of them. The sample contains around 100,000 clones, 90% of which appear only once. Note on this clone: The antigen is not known.

This receptor was identified in a human donor with classical Hodgkin lymphoma. The sample here was peripheral blood mononuclear cells (PBMCs), taken before the fourth cycle of nivolumab. The genes are TRBV11-2 and TRBJ1-1; 7 bases match TRBD1. The CDR3 region is CASSRPGGDTEAFF. For the CDR3, the DNA is TGTGCCAGCAGCCGACCAGGGGGAGACACTGAAGCTTTCTTT.